This T cell receptor beta chain was obtained from a study of beta chain features in type 1 diabetes. Study observations and caveats: A potential influence of HLA type upon TCRB rearrangement remained unresolved herein. Researchers reported that naive, central memory and Treg TCRB repertoires appeared more similar in patients than in healthy donors. Within each of all four CD4+ subsets, Type 1 diabetes patients had TCRB CDR3s that were moderately but significantly shorter.

V lost 7 bases, J lost 3 bases, and 5 bases stayed unmatched. CDR3 length equals 12 residues. Germline values: CDR1 SQVTM, CDR2 ANQGSEA. Expressed TCRB transcripts were sequenced because the isolated RNA had all been reverse transcribed beforehand. Data came from immunoSEQ multiplex PCR; TCRdb stores just in-frame clones and leaves some out. The sample lists 620,000 or so clones, roughly a sixth occurring once. Turning to this clone: Its antigen is not identified.

Sorting based on CD45RO/CCR7/CD25/CD127/CD95/CD27 separated CD4+ naive, central memory, regulatory and stem cell-like memory cells. The source is a man between 18 and 35 years old in good health. The sample taken for sequencing was naive CD4+ T cells from blood. This rearrangement joins TRBV29-1 to TRBJ1-1, with 7 bases aligning to TRBD1. CDR3 DNA sequence: TGCAGCGGAGGGACAGACTACACTGAAGCTTTCTTT. This codes for CSGGTDYTEAFF.